The 19 T cell receptor beta chains below all came from one sample that was sequenced in a study of shared T cell receptors in the human thymus. Clones were sequenced by immunoSEQ multiplex PCR, and TCRdb holds only the in-frame ones, with some missing. This sample carries hundreds of thousands of clones, 75% to 90% of them seen once, and the ten largest clones take more than 0.008%. These data were also filed under a second study, of human thymus T cells.

The sample comprised thymocytes. These receptors were taken from a girl less than two years old with a congenital heart defect.

CDR3 nucleotide sequence: TGCAGCATTAAAACCCACCCGGGACAGACCTTTTATGGCTACACCTTC. Amino acid sequence: CSIKTHPGQTFYGYTF. The genes are TRBV29-1 and TRBJ1-2; TRBD1 matches 7 bases. The CDR3 spans 16 residues. The V segment lost 8 bases and the J segment 5 bases; nucleotides outside the gene matches: 20. Per germline, CDR1 SQVTM and CDR2 ANQGSEA.

V is TRBV19 and J is TRBJ1-1, with D unresolved. V was cut by 8 bases and J by 4 bases, with 11 bases left in between. The CDR3 is 12 amino acids. The germline CDR1 and CDR2 sequences are LNHDA and SQIVND (reference sequence). This chain's CDR3 is CASAGLGTEAFF. In DNA form, the CDR3 reads TGTGCCAGTGCAGGACTGGGCACTGAAGCTTTCTTT.

This chain links TRBV25-1 with TRBJ2-7, with 8 positions matching TRBD1. Germline CDR1 MGHDK, CDR2 SYGVNS. The V gene end was trimmed by 1 base and the J gene end by 2 bases; junction bases not matched to a gene: 10. CDR3 length: 17 amino acids. CDR3 coding DNA: TGTGCCAGCAGTGAATGGCGACAGGGGCGCCGTCCCTACGAGCAGTACTTC. Protein sequence: CASSEWRQGRRPYEQYF.

This clone was seen only once. The chain has TRBV5-1 and TRBJ1-1; D ambiguous. Trimming removed 0 bases at V and 0 bases at J, with 6 bases between. This CDR3 has 14 residues. From germline, CDR1 is SGHRS and CDR2 YFSETQ. The CDR3 sequence is CASSLAVLNTEAFF. The CDR3 nucleotides are TGCGCCAGCAGCTTGGCAGTCTTGAACACTGAAGCTTTCTTT. Full variable domain (remainder filled in from reference TRBV5-1 and TRBJ1-1): KAGVTQTPRYLIKTRGQQVTLSCSPISGHRSVSWYQQTPGQGLQFLFEYFSETQRNKGNFPGRFSGRQFSNSRSEMNVSTLELGDSALYLCASSLAVLNTEAFFGQGTRLTVV.

The chain is built from TRBV11-2 and TRBJ1-2, with 7 bases identical to TRBD1. CDR3 length: 15 amino acids. V dropped 4 bases and J dropped 5; count of bases not matched to a gene: 10. The germline CDR1 and CDR2 sequences are SGHAT and FQNNGV. The CDR3 reads CASSSLDRLRYGYTF. CDR3 coding DNA: TGTGCCAGCAGCTCCCTGGACAGGTTGCGGTATGGCTACACCTTC.

The V call is TRBV7-9, the J call TRBJ2-1; 9 nucleotides line up with TRBD2. Germline V gene lookup returns CDR1 SEHNR and CDR2 FQNEAQ (reference sequence). This CDR3 has 14 amino acids. V was pared by 5 bases and J by 8 bases, with 7 bases of the junction left unmatched. CDR3 sequence reads: CASSLSGGLYEQFF. CDR3 DNA: TGTGCCAGCAGCCTGAGCGGGGGGCTCTATGAGCAGTTCTTC.

As to this clone: This sample includes further DNA sequences coding for the same CDR3. This sequence joins TRBV30 and TRBJ1-6, with D possibly TRBD1 on 5 matching bases. The CDR3 totals 13 residues. With 0 bases removed from V and 13 bases from J, the gap between germline ends came to 13 bases. Germline values: CDR1 GTSNPN, CDR2 SVGIG (reference sequence). The CDR3 region is CAWSVRGASPLHF. The DNA for the CDR3 is TGTGCCTGGAGTGTTAGGGGTGCCTCCCCCCTCCACTTT.

The chain links TRBV18 to TRBJ1-2; the D gene is possibly TRBD1 (6 bases). This CDR3 contains 15 residues. Germline V gene sequence: CDR1 KGHSH, CDR2 LQKENI. V was cut by 1 base and J by 6 bases, with 15 bases left in between. CDR3 amino acids: CASSPHTGTQNGYTF. The CDR3 bases are TGTGCCAGCTCACCACACACCGGGACACAGAATGGCTACACCTTC.

The chain has TRBV15 and TRBJ1-1, with a weak D call TRBD1 (6 bases). V shed 5 bases and J shed 3 bases, with 16 bases lying between them. Per germline, CDR1 LNHNV and CDR2 YYDKDF (reference sequence). The CDR3 covers 15 residues. The CDR3 region is CATSRGTQKYTEAFF. The CDR3 region has the DNA TGTGCCACCAGCCGAGGGACACAGAAATACACTGAAGCTTTCTTT. Drawing the rest from reference TRBV15 and TRBJ1-1, the complete variable domain is DAMVIQNPRYQVTQFGKPVTLSCSQTLNHNVMYWYQQKSSQAPKLLFHYYDKDFNNEADTPDNFQSRRPNTSFCFLDIRSPGLGDTAMYLCATSRGTQKYTEAFFGQGTRLTVV.

The genes are TRBV2 and TRBJ1-2, with TRBD1 identical over 7 bases. Germline V gene data show CDR1 as SNHLY and CDR2 as FYNNEI. The J segment lost 5 bases and the V segment lost 6 bases, leaving 6 bases of the junction unmatched. The CDR3 is made up of 13 amino acids. The CDR3 spells CASRRQGPYGYTF. DNA for the CDR3: TGTGCCAGCAGGAGACAGGGACCTTATGGCTACACCTTC.

CDR3 sequence: CASSLSSGVIEQYF. The CDR3 DNA reads TGTGCCAGCAGTTTATCTAGCGGGGTTATCGAGCAGTACTTC. The genes are TRBV6-5 and TRBJ2-7; 9 bases align to TRBD2. The CDR3 runs to 14 residues. V shed 4 bases and J 6 bases; nucleotides not matched to a gene: 7. The germline CDR1 and CDR2 sequences are MNHEY and SVGAGI.

The V and J genes are TRBV2 and TRBJ2-5, with a possible D match to TRBD2 (5 bases). Trimming cost V 3 bases and J 4 bases, with 9 bases left between them. CDR1 is SNHLY and CDR2 is FYNNEI in the germline V gene. The CDR3 loop spans 13 amino acids. CDR3 protein: CASSEDRGETQYF. The CDR3 DNA is TGTGCCAGCAGTGAGGATCGGGGAGAGACCCAGTACTTC.

The chain employs TRBV10-3 and TRBJ1-1; 7 bases match TRBD1. CDR1 ENHRY and CDR2 SYGVKD come from the germline V gene. V was clipped by 6 bases and J by 4 bases; unmatched bases: 11. This CDR3 has 15 residues. Here the CDR3 DNA reads TGTGCCATCAGCCCCGTGACAGGGTGGGTCACTGAAGCTTTCTTT. This translates into CAISPVTGWVTEAFF.

This chain links TRBV21-1 with TRBJ1-5; whether TRBD1, the table's D call, matches the DNA was not checked. TRBV21-1 is reported as a pseudogene. The CDR3 runs 16 residues. The CDR3 sequence: CASSKAPGQYKQPQHF. The CDR3 bases are TGTGCCAGCAGCAAAGCGCCGGGACAATACAAACAGCCCCAGCATTTT.

The V gene is TRBV6-5, the J gene TRBJ1-6; D not certain. V dropped 1 base and J dropped 7 bases, with 8 bases sitting between them. The CDR3 covers 14 residues. Germline V gene sequence: CDR1 MNHEY, CDR2 SVGAGI. The chain's CDR3 is CASSYFTGNSPLHF. CDR3 nucleotide sequence: TGTGCCAGCAGTTACTTCACCGGGAATTCACCCCTCCACTTT.

The chain recombines TRBV6-5 with TRBJ2-1, with unresolved D. V shed 1 base and J shed 9 bases, with 13 bases lying between them. From germline, CDR1 is MNHEY and CDR2 SVGAGI. This CDR3 is 14 amino acids long. CDR3 sequence reads: CASSYLVRFGEQFF. The CDR3 region has the DNA TGTGCCAGCAGTTACTTGGTCAGGTTCGGTGAGCAGTTCTTC.

In this sample, this clone turned up a few times. V usage is TRBV27 and J usage is TRBJ1-2, with 7 bases aligning to TRBD1. The germline V gene encodes CDR1 MNHEY and CDR2 SMNVEV (reference sequence). Trimming at V came to 7 bases and at J to 2 bases, leaving 10 bases not matched to a gene. CDR3 length: 15 residues. The CDR3 DNA is TGTGCCAGCACCCAATCCCCGGGACAGAACTATGGCTACACCTTC. Amino acids: CASTQSPGQNYGYTF.

Written as DNA, the CDR3 is TGTGCCAGCAGCTTAGCAGGGGCAGGGGGCGCACCCCCAAGGGATGGCTACACCTTC. This encodes CASSLAGAGGAPPRDGYTF. The chain combines TRBV7-2 with TRBJ1-2, with 8 bases lining up with TRBD1. J gave up 6 bases and V 0 bases, and 18 bases lay outside the gene matches. CDR3 length equals 19 residues. Germline CDR1 and CDR2: SGHTA and FQGNSA. The whole variable domain, remainder taken from reference TRBV7-2 and TRBJ1-2, is GAGVSQSPSNKVTEKGKDVELRCDPISGHTALYWYRQSLGQGLEFLIYFQGNSAPDKSGLPSDRFSAERTGGSVSTLTIQRTQQEDSAVYLCASSLAGAGGAPPRDGYTFGSGTRLTVV.

This clone was recorded a few times. The V gene is TRBV28, the J gene TRBJ2-7; D perhaps matches TRBD2 (5 bases). V was clipped by 5 bases and J by 5 bases, with 16 bases between them. Per germline, CDR1 MDHEN and CDR2 SYDVKM. The CDR3 extends over 14 amino acids. CDR3: CASSRRRITHEQYF. DNA of the CDR3: TGTGCCAGCAGTCGGAGGAGAATTACTCACGAGCAGTACTTC.